The T cell receptor beta chain under discussion was sequenced for a study of CD8 T cells in ankylosing spondylitis. Points from the study as a whole: Disease-associated clones were reportedly significantly overrepresented in matched ankylosing spondylitis synovial fluid. Ankylosing spondylitis blood appeared to be characterized by a TCR beta motif of roughly eight highly homologous variants. Previous work reported some of these motif variants in the synovial fluid and blood of reactive arthritis.

This CDR3 spans 15 amino acids. Germline loops: CDR1 SGHRS, CDR2 YFSETQ. With 2 bases removed from V and 2 bases from J, the gap between germline ends came to 13 bases. In the case of this clonotype: No antigen is known for it.

Using quantitative 5'-RACE with molecular barcodes, the authors made TCR beta libraries. TCRdb ran MiXCR on the 5' RACE reads and lists one entry per CDR3 protein. This sample has about 340,000 distinct CDR3 sequences, with about 15% found just once. The rearrangement uses TRBV5-1 and TRBJ2-5; D uncertain. This TCR came from a male donor with ankylosing spondylitis or in good health (not recorded which). The sample comprised blood, either unsorted or a sorted T cell fraction (not recorded which). The CDR3, as DNA: TGCGCCAGCAGCTTATCAGGACCTCCGCAAGAGACCCAGTACTTC. Its protein product is CASSLSGPPQETQYF.